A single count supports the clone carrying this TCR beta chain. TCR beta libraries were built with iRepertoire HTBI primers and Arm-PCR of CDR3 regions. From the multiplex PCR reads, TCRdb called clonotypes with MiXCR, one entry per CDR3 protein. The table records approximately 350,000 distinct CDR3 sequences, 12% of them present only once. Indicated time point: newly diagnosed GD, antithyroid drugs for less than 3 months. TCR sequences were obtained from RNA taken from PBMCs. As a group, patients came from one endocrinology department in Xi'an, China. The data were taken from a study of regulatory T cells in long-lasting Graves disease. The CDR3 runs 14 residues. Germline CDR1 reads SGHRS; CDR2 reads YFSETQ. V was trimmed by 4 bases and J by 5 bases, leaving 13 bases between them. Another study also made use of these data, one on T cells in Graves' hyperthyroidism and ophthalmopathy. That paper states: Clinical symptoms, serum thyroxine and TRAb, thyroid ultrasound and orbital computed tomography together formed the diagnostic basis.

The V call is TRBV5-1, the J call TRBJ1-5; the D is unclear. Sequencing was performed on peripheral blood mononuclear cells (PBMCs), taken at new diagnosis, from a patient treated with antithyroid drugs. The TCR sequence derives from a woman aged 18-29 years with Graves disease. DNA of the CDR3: TGCGCCAGCAGCCCCTCCTCGGCGGATCAGCCCCAGCATTTT. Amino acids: CASSPSSADQPQHF.